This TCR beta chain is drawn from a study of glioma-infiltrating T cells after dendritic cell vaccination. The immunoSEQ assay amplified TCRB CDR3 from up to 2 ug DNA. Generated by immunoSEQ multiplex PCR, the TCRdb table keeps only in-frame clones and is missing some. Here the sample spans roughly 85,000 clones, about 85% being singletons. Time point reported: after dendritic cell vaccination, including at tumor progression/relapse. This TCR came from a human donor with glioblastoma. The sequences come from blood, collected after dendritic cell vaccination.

The CDR3 coding sequence is TGCGCCAGCAGCAACACAGGGGGCACCTACAATGAGCAGTTCTTC. Amino acids: CASSNTGGTYNEQFF. The chain uses TRBV5-1 and TRBJ2-1; 9 positions agree with TRBD1. The CDR3 sequence is 15 residues long. Germline CDR1 reads SGHRS; CDR2 reads YFSETQ. The V segment lost 4 bases and the J segment 2 bases; nucleotides outside the gene matches: 4.